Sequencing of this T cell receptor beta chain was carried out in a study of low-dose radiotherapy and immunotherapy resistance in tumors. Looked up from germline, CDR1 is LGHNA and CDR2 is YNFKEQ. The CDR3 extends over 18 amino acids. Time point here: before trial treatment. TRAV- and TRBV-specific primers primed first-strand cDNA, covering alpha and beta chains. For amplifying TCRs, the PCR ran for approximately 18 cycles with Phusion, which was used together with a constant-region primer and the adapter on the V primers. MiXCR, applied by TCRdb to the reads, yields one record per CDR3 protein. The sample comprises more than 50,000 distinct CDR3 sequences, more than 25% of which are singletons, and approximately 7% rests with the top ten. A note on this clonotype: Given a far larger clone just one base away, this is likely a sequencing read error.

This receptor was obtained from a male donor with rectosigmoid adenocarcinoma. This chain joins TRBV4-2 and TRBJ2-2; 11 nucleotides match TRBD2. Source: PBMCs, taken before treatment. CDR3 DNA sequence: TGTGCCAGCAGCTTGCTACTAGCGGGGGAAACGAACACCGGGGAGCGGTTTTTT. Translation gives CASSLLLAGETNTGERFF.